The 7 T cell receptor beta chains presented below share a single source sample, sequenced in a study of Graves' ophthalmopathy and Graves' hyperthyroidism. TCR beta CDR3 amplification used RNA transcripts. RT-PCR in the first round used HTBI primers; a second-round multiplex PCR followed. TCRdb passed the multiplex PCR reads through MiXCR, listing each CDR3 protein once. The sample shows approximately 700,000 distinct CDR3 sequences, 40% of them seen only once. The sample comprised peripheral blood. Every receptor here comes from an adult man with Graves' ophthalmopathy.

This rearrangement joins TRBV19 to TRBJ2-7; 14 bases are a match to TRBD2. Unmatched junction bases numbered 3, after V lost 9 bases and J lost 2 bases. CDR1 is LNHDA and CDR2 is SQIVND in the germline V gene (reference sequence). This CDR3 is 14 amino acids long. The CDR3 is CASGTSGRTYEQYF. CDR3 bases: TGTGCCAGCGGGACTAGCGGGAGAACCTACGAGCAGTACTTC.

This clonotype has a handful of counts. J is TRBJ1-1 and V is TRBV25-1; a possible D gene is TRBD1 (5 bases). The V gene lost 9 bases and the J gene lost 5 bases, with 13 bases spanning the gap. Looked up from germline, CDR1 is MGHDK and CDR2 is SYGVNS. The CDR3 is 12 amino acids. CDR3 residues: CASVGTVTEAFF. The CDR3 DNA reads TGTGCCAGTGTGGGGACGGTGACTGAAGCTTTCTTT.

The chain recombines TRBV25-1 with TRBJ1-1, with 9 bases that match TRBD1. This CDR3 is built from 17 residues. Germline V gene data show CDR1 as MGHDK and CDR2 as SYGVNS. V was pared by 7 bases and J by 5 bases, with 17 bases of the junction left unmatched. DNA of the CDR3: TGTGCCAGCACCATGTTGGGGACAGGGAGGTGGTCGACTGAAGCTTTCTTT. It encodes CASTMLGTGRWSTEAFF.

This sequence joins TRBV25-1 and TRBJ2-7, with D perhaps TRBD1 (6 bases). Trimming removed 5 bases from V and 5 bases from J, with 13 bases in between. CDR1 and CDR2 (germline): MGHDK, SYGVNS. CDR3 length: 13 residues. The chain's CDR3 is CASSSRTADEQYF. The CDR3 region has the DNA TGTGCCAGCAGTTCAAGGACAGCTGACGAGCAGTACTTC.

J is TRBJ1-1 and V is TRBV7-9, with D possibly being TRBD1 (6 bases). V lost 3 bases, J lost 11 bases, and 22 bases lay in between. The CDR3 has 15 residues. Germline V CDR1 and CDR2: SEHNR, FQNEAQ (reference sequence). CDR3 residues: CASSLDIATGKNAFF. Here the CDR3 DNA reads TGTGCCAGCAGCTTGGATATAGCGACAGGAAAAAATGCTTTCTTT.

The sample holds many counts of this clonotype. The chain has TRBV10-3 and TRBJ2-7; possibly TRBD1 for D (6 bases). CDR1 is ENHRY, CDR2 SYGVKD, per germline. This CDR3 contains 13 residues. V shed 10 bases and J shed 0 bases, with 13 bases lying between them. The CDR3 sequence is CATRPGDSYEQYF. The CDR3 DNA reads TGTGCCACGCGCCCAGGGGACTCCTACGAGCAGTACTTC.

The chain has TRBV7-8 and TRBJ1-5; a possible D gene is TRBD1 (6 bases). Germline V gene sequence: CDR1 SGHVS, CDR2 FQNEAQ. The V and J ends lost 5 bases and 5 bases respectively, with 13 bases between them. The CDR3 extends over 14 amino acids. CDR3: CASSRRGADQPQHF. The CDR3 DNA is TGTGCCAGCAGCCGGAGGGGGGCGGATCAGCCCCAGCATTTT.